This TCR beta chain was recovered during a study of TIL therapy for anti-PD-1-resistant metastatic lung cancer. Study-level points and caveats: The cohort had more treatment-naive, never-smoker and oncogene-addicted patients than typical.

Remarks on this clone: What it binds is unknown.

The time point was: pre-treatment sample, taken before nivolumab and TIL therapy. This was the immunoSEQ v3 assay. The protocol was immunoSEQ multiplex PCR, while the TCRdb copy is restricted to in-frame clones and leaves out a portion. The table has tens of thousands of clones, more than 75% seen once. Germline values: CDR1 MNHEY, CDR2 SMNVEV (reference sequence). Losses at the gene ends were 6 bases for V and 0 bases for J; bases not matched to a gene: 7. CDR3 length equals 15 residues. Sequenced here: blood, sampled at baseline. V usage is TRBV27 and J usage is TRBJ1-2; 7 bases match TRBD1. This clonotype was sampled from a person aged 25-79 years with non-small cell lung cancer. The chain's CDR3 is CASSRRTGSNYGYTF. The CDR3 bases are TGTGCCAGCAGCCGCCGGACAGGCTCTAACTATGGCTACACCTTC.